The next 18 T cell receptor beta chains were all read from a single sample in a study of Graves' ophthalmopathy and Graves' hyperthyroidism. TCR beta CDR3 regions were amplified from RNA transcripts. In the first round, RT-PCR was carried out with HTBI primers, and a multiplex PCR formed the second round. TCRdb recomputed calls from the multiplex PCR reads with MiXCR, one row per CDR3 protein. The data hold 230,000 or so distinct CDR3 sequences, with about 46% observed a single time. Sequenced sample: peripheral blood. These receptors were obtained from an adult man with Graves' ophthalmopathy.

The genes are TRBV6-6 and TRBJ2-2; D call uncertain. V gave up 6 bases and J gave up 12 bases, with 14 bases separating them. Germline V CDR1 and CDR2: MNHNY, SVGAGI (reference sequence). This CDR3 contains 12 residues. The CDR3 DNA follows: TGTGCCAGCAGCCCCCAGTTTGGGAAGCTGTTTTTT. Its translation: CASSPQFGKLFF.

This clonotype has more than one count but fewer than ten. V usage is TRBV20-1 and J usage is TRBJ2-7; D tentatively fits TRBD1 or TRBD2 (5 bases each). The germline CDR1 and CDR2 sequences are DFQATT and SNEGSKA (reference sequence). With 0 bases removed from V and 4 bases from J, the gap between germline ends came to 13 bases. This CDR3 region has 14 residues. Here the CDR3 DNA reads TGCAGTGCTAGAGATCGGGAAGGGGCATACGAGCAGTACTTC. Encoded protein: CSARDREGAYEQYF.

In this sample, this clonotype turned up a few times. The chain couples TRBV19 to TRBJ1-5, with D perhaps matching TRBD1 (5 bases). The length of the CDR3 is 14 residues. Trimming shortened V by 7 bases and J by 7 bases, and 17 bases separated the two germline ends. Germline V gives CDR1 LNHDA, CDR2 SQIVND (reference sequence). This CDR3 is CASTVGQGTQPQHF. DNA for the CDR3: TGTGCCAGTACAGTTGGTCAGGGAACCCAGCCCCAGCATTTT.

Comments on this clonotype: It may be a read error: a sequence one base away is much more abundant. The genes are TRBV5-5 and TRBJ1-2; unclear D gene. Germline V gene sequence: CDR1 SGHKS, CDR2 YYEKEE (reference sequence). Trimming took 4 bases from V and 8 from J, leaving 15 bases between them. The CDR3 has 13 residues. The CDR3: CASSRDRKGGYTF. CDR3 DNA: TGTGCCAGCAGCAGAGATCGGAAGGGAGGCTACACCTTC.

This chain joins TRBV7-9 and TRBJ1-2; D possibly corresponds to TRBD1 (6 bases). The CDR3 sequence is 14 residues long. Germline V gives CDR1 SEHNR, CDR2 FQNEAQ (reference sequence). V was shortened by 1 base and J by 4 bases, with 10 bases between the two germline ends. CDR3 sequence: CASSLGGGSYGYTF. Here the CDR3 DNA reads TGTGCCAGCAGCTTAGGAGGGGGGAGCTATGGCTACACCTTC.

The V gene is TRBV20-1, the J gene TRBJ2-7, with 15 bases that match TRBD2. Germline V gene data show CDR1 as DFQATT and CDR2 as SNEGSKA (reference sequence). CDR3 size: 13 residues. V shed 7 bases and J 5 bases; nucleotides not matched to a gene: 3. Here the CDR3 DNA reads TGCAGTGGGGGACTAGCGGGAGGAGACGAGCAGTACTTC. As protein: CSGGLAGGDEQYF.

This clonotype was seen at least ten times. The chain recombines TRBV7-9 with TRBJ1-3; unclear D gene. The germline V gene encodes CDR1 SEHNR and CDR2 FQNEAQ (reference sequence). Trimming removed 3 bases at V and 9 bases at J, with 12 bases between. The CDR3 runs 13 residues. CDR3 sequence: CASSLPAFGTIYF. The DNA of the CDR3 is TGTGCCAGCAGCTTGCCTGCTTTTGGCACCATATATTTT. The full variable domain, rest sourced from reference TRBV7-9 and TRBJ1-3, is DTGVSQNPRHKITKRGQNVTFRCDPISEHNRLYWYRQTLGQGPEFLTYFQNEAQLEKSRLLSDRFSAERPKGSFSTLEIQRTEQGDSAMYLCASSLPAFGTIYFGEGSWLTVV.

The chain combines TRBV13 with TRBJ1-4; 7 bases are a match to TRBD1. CDR1 PRHDT and CDR2 FYEKMQ come from the germline V gene (reference sequence). The CDR3 length is 16 residues. Trimming at V came to 6 bases and at J to 1 base, leaving 8 bases not matched to a gene. The DNA of the CDR3 is TGTGCCAGCAGTTTAAAGGCAGGGGGAACTAATGAAAAACTGTTTTTT. It yields the protein CASSLKAGGTNEKLFF.

Details on this clonotype: One junction end disagrees with the germline gene, perhaps due to a read error. The chain links TRBV10-2 to TRBJ2-7; D ambiguous. Germline V gene data show CDR1 as WSHSY and CDR2 as SAAADI. The CDR3 is made up of 13 amino acids. CDR3 in DNA: TGTGCCAGCAGTTACACCCGCTCCTACGAGCAGTACTTC. This encodes CASSYTRSYEQYF.

Details on this clonotype: The conserved phenylalanine or tryptophan normally closing the CDR3 is absent here, so this likely arose from a read error. The J gene is TRBJ2-7, the V gene TRBV20-1; the D gene is possibly TRBD1 (5 bases). The CDR3 loop spans 14 amino acids. Trimming cost V 3 bases and J 4 bases, with 16 bases left between them. CDR1 is DFQATT, CDR2 SNEGSKA, per germline (reference sequence). This CDR3 is CSARGGARGYEQYL. For the CDR3, the DNA is TGCAGTGCTAGGGGTGGGGCTAGGGGATACGAGCAGTACCTC.

The table lists this clonotype with a few counts. The CDR3 reads CATRDGQYTGELFF. As DNA, the CDR3 is TGTGCCACCAGGGATGGACAGTACACCGGGGAGCTGTTTTTT. V gene TRBV24-1 combines with J gene TRBJ2-2; D perhaps matches TRBD1 (6 bases). Germline CDR1 reads KGHDR; CDR2 reads SFDVKD. The CDR3 consists of 14 residues. V was clipped by 7 bases and J by 3 bases, with 11 bases between them.

This clonotype came up a few times. The V call is TRBV7-8, the J call TRBJ2-2, with a possible D match to TRBD2 (5 bases). Germline V gene lookup returns CDR1 SGHVS and CDR2 FQNEAQ. CDR3 size: 15 residues. V was cut by 8 bases and J by 5 bases, with 18 bases left in between. CDR3 DNA sequence: TGTGCCAGCTCATCTTCAACATCGGGGACCGGGGAGCTGTTTTTT. It encodes CASSSSTSGTGELFF.

The chain combines TRBV9 with TRBJ1-1; the D is unclear. Germline CDR1 SGDLS, CDR2 YYNGEE. CDR3 length: 14 residues. Trimming left V 0 bases short and J 0 bases short, with 6 bases between. The chain's CDR3 is CASSVAGMNTEAFF. The CDR3 bases are TGTGCCAGCAGCGTAGCAGGAATGAACACTGAAGCTTTCTTT.

The V call is TRBV10-3, the J call TRBJ1-3; 8 bases agree with TRBD1. The CDR3 runs 16 residues. The germline V gene has CDR1 ENHRY and CDR2 SYGVKD. V lost 0 bases and J lost 3; bases outside the gene matches: 4. The CDR3 DNA follows: TGTGCCATCAGTGAGTCCGGGACAGGATATGGAAACACCATATATTTT. Translating it yields CAISESGTGYGNTIYF.

Notes on this clonotype: A junction end diverges from the germline sequence, so it may reflect a read error. The chain carries TRBV29-1 and TRBJ1-1; 7 bases agree with TRBD1. Germline CDR1 is SQVTM and CDR2 is ANQGSEA. The length of the CDR3 is 14 residues. This CDR3 is CAWSARQGPTEAFF. The DNA for the CDR3 is TGTGCCTGGAGCGCCAGACAGGGACCCACTGAAGCTTTCTTT.

This clonotype was observed a few times. This chain connects TRBV5-1 to TRBJ1-1, with D uncertain. Trimming took off 4 bases at V and 7 bases at J, with 8 bases between the two ends. Germline CDR1 SGHRS, CDR2 YFSETQ. This CDR3 is 11 amino acids long. The CDR3 is CASSANLEAFF. The CDR3 nucleotides are TGCGCCAGCAGCGCCAATCTTGAAGCTTTCTTT.

This clonotype was seen a few times. The chain has TRBV29-1 and TRBJ2-5; D gene uncertain. The CDR3 runs to 12 residues. Trimming took off 1 base at V and 2 bases at J, with 5 bases between the two ends. Per the germline V gene, CDR1 is SQVTM and CDR2 is ANQGSEA. The DNA of the CDR3 is TGCAGCGTTGAAGCCAGACAAGAGACCCAGTACTTC. Its translation is CSVEARQETQYF.

The rearrangement links TRBV7-9 to TRBJ1-3; 7 positions agree with TRBD1. Per germline, CDR1 SEHNR and CDR2 FQNEAQ (reference sequence). The V segment lost 5 bases and the J segment 2 bases; nucleotides outside the gene matches: 15. The CDR3 consists of 18 residues. Written as DNA, the CDR3 is TGTGCCAGCAGCCAAGCCGAGACAGGGAGTCTCGCTGGAAACACCATATATTTT. The encoded protein is CASSQAETGSLAGNTIYF.